This passage covers 10 T cell receptor beta chains from one sample sequenced in a study of blood T cell repertoires in COVID-19. Some clones are missing from TCRdb's copy, which holds only in-frame ones; the method was immunoSEQ multiplex PCR. The sample has fewer than 250,000 clones, around 87% seen once. The material sequenced was peripheral blood. The receptors shown here come from a man aged 60 to 69 with acute or convalescent COVID-19.

The chain employs TRBV27 and TRBJ2-5, with 11 bases lining up with TRBD2. V was clipped by 1 base and J by 5 bases; unmatched bases: 9. Per the germline V gene, CDR1 is MNHEY and CDR2 is SMNVEV (reference sequence). The CDR3 is 17 amino acids. The CDR3 nucleotides read TGTGCCAGCAGTTTATTTAGTAGCGGGGGGGCTAGGGAGACCCAGTACTTC. Residues: CASSLFSSGGARETQYF.

This clone appeared a few times. This chain connects TRBV7-9 to TRBJ1-5, with D possibly matching TRBD1 (6 bases). The CDR3 has 14 amino acids. V dropped 5 bases and J dropped 7 bases, with 15 bases sitting between them. The V gene's germline CDR1 is SEHNR and CDR2 FQNEAQ (reference sequence). DNA of the CDR3: TGTGCCAGCAGCACGGGGGGGGCCAGGCAGCCCCAGCATTTT. It codes for CASSTGGARQPQHF.

The chain has TRBV21-1 and TRBJ2-2; TRBD2, the table's D call, lacks a check against the DNA. TRBV21-1 counts as a pseudogene. CDR3 size: 17 residues. As DNA, the CDR3 is TGTGCCAGCAGCAAAGGTAATGTGACTAGCCCGCCCGGGGAGCTGTTTTTT. Translated, it gives CASSKGNVTSPPGELFF.

The chain links TRBV6-6 to TRBJ2-7; 7 bases line up with TRBD1. The germline CDR1 and CDR2 sequences are MNHNY and SVGAGI (reference sequence). CDR3 length: 16 amino acids. Trimming took 1 base from V and 0 from J; bases not matched to a gene: 6. The CDR3 is CASSYYGQDLSYEQYF. DNA for the CDR3: TGTGCCAGCAGTTACTACGGACAGGACCTCTCCTACGAGCAGTACTTC.

The CDR3 coding sequence is TGTGCCAGCAGTCGGGATTCACCCCTCCACTTT. Protein sequence: CASSRDSPLHF. The chain recombines TRBV28 with TRBJ1-6; D is ambiguous. There are 11 residues in the CDR3. Germline V CDR1 and CDR2: MDHEN, SYDVKM. The V and J ends lost 5 bases and 8 bases respectively, with 4 bases between them.

The rearrangement uses TRBV4-1 and TRBJ1-2; no clear D gene. Trimming left V 0 bases short and J 8 bases short, with 13 bases between. This CDR3 is built from 14 residues. Germline CDR1 reads MGHRA; CDR2 reads YSYEKL. The CDR3 protein is CASSQDPGSRGYTF. As DNA, the CDR3 is TGCGCCAGCAGCCAAGATCCGGGGAGTCGGGGCTACACCTTC.

This clone was recorded a few times. The CDR3 coding sequence is TGCGCCAGCAGCCAGAGGGACAGAGAGAACACTGAAGCTTTCTTT. Translated, it gives CASSQRDRENTEAFF. V usage is TRBV4-1 and J usage is TRBJ1-1; 7 nucleotides align to TRBD1. There are 15 residues in the CDR3. Germline CDR1 reads MGHRA; CDR2 reads YSYEKL. V was clipped by 3 bases and J by 1 base; unmatched bases: 5.

The chain recombines TRBV18 with TRBJ1-3; tentative D call: TRBD1 (6 bases). V was shortened by 2 bases and J by 2 bases, with 7 bases between the two germline ends. This CDR3 spans 14 amino acids. Germline assignment: CDR1 KGHSH and CDR2 LQKENI. CDR3 DNA sequence: TGTGCCAGCTCACCAGGGGGCGCTGGAAACACCATATATTTT. It codes for CASSPGGAGNTIYF.

This clone has a single count. V is TRBV21-1 and J is TRBJ1-3; the D call in the table, TRBD1, was not verified against the DNA. TRBV21-1 is a pseudogene locus. The CDR3 is 18 amino acids. CDR3 coding DNA: TGTGCCAGCAGGGGCGTGGGGACAGACCTTTCGGGGGGAAACACCATATATTTT. This encodes CASRGVGTDLSGGNTIYF.

V and J are TRBV6-6 and TRBJ1-5; D remains ambiguous. The germline V and J ends were trimmed by 4 bases and 2 bases, with 12 bases remaining between them. CDR1 is MNHNY, CDR2 SVGAGI, per germline (reference sequence). The CDR3 covers 15 residues. This CDR3 is CASSSPRGGNQPQHF. The CDR3 region has the DNA TGTGCCAGCAGTTCCCCTCGTGGAGGCAATCAGCCCCAGCATTTT.